Reported below is one T cell receptor (beta chain). CDR3 length: 17 amino acids. Germline-derived CDR1 and CDR2 are SGHTA and FQGNSA. V was pared by 5 bases and J by 10 bases, with 16 bases of the junction left unmatched. Sequenced by immunoSEQ multiplex PCR; TCRdb stores in-frame clones only, minus some. The sample consists of about 140,000 clones, approximately 79% of them appearing once. The sample originates from a study of blood T cell repertoires in COVID-19. Study context: T cells, B-cell-depleted T cells, or PBMCs provided the cDNA or gDNA that served as material.

Recruitment covered fewer than 25 US areas and drew participants whose ages spanned roughly 18 to 100 years. What was sequenced was PBMCs or T cells enriched from blood (not recorded which). This sequence was found in a woman between 45 and 60 years old who had recovered from COVID-19. This rearrangement joins TRBV7-2 to TRBJ1-6, with 8 bases matching TRBD1. The CDR3 loop is CASSDSQKTGGWSPLHF. CDR3 bases: TGTGCCAGCAGCGATTCCCAAAAAACAGGGGGGTGGTCACCCCTCCACTTT.